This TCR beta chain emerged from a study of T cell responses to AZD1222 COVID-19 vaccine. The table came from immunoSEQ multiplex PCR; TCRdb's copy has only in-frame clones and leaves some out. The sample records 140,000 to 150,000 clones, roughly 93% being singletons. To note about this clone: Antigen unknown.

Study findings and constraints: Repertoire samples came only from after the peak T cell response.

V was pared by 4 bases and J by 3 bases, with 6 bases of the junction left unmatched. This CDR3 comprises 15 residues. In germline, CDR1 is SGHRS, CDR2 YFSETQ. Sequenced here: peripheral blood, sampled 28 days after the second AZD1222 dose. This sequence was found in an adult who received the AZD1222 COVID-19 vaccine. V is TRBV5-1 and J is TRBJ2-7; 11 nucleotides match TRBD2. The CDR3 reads CASSLAGGSLYEQYF. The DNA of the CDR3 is TGCGCCAGCAGCCTAGCGGGGGGATCCCTCTACGAGCAGTACTTC.